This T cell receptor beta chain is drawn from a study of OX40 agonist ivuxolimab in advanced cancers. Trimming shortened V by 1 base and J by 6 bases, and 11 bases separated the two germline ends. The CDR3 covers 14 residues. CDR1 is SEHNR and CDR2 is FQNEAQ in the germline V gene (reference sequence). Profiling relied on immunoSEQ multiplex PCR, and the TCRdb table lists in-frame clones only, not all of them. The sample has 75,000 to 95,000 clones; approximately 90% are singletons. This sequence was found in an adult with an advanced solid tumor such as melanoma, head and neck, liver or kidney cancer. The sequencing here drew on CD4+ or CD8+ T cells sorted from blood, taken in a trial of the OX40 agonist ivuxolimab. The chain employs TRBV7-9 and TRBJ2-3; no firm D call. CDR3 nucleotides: TGTGCCAGCAGCTTAGAACTCACCCAGGATACGCAGTATTTT. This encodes CASSLELTQDTQYF.